This T cell receptor beta chain was obtained from a study of blood T cell repertoires in COVID-19. Across the study: Sources were T cells, B-cell-depleted T cells, or PBMCs; the material itself was cDNA or gDNA.

Only one count was recorded for this clone. Study processing details: Amplification from reference gene primers served as the basis for estimated nucleated cell counts. Libraries were prepared by immunoSEQ multiplex PCR; TCRdb keeps only in-frame clonotypes and omits some of them. That table is the source of V, J and clone size, and D and trimming were worked out from the DNA. This sample has roughly 100,000 clones, with roughly 80% found just once. Trimming pared 4 bases from V and 1 base from J, leaving 11 bases between. The V gene's germline CDR1 is SGHKS and CDR2 YYEKEE (reference sequence). The CDR3 extends over 14 amino acids.

The V and J genes are TRBV5-5 and TRBJ1-1, with a possible D match to TRBD1 (6 bases). Input material: peripheral blood. This receptor was identified in a woman aged 70 to 79 with acute or convalescent COVID-19. The chain's CDR3 is CASSGGHSNTEAFF. In DNA form, the CDR3 reads TGTGCCAGCAGCGGGGGACACTCGAACACTGAAGCTTTCTTT. The variable domain in full, with the rest retrieved from reference TRBV5-5 and TRBJ1-1, is DAGVTQSPTHLIKTRGQQVTLRCSPISGHKSVSWYQQVLGQGPQFIFQYYEKEERGRGNFPDRFSARQFPNYSSELNVNALLLGDSALYLCASSGGHSNTEAFFGQGTRLTVV.